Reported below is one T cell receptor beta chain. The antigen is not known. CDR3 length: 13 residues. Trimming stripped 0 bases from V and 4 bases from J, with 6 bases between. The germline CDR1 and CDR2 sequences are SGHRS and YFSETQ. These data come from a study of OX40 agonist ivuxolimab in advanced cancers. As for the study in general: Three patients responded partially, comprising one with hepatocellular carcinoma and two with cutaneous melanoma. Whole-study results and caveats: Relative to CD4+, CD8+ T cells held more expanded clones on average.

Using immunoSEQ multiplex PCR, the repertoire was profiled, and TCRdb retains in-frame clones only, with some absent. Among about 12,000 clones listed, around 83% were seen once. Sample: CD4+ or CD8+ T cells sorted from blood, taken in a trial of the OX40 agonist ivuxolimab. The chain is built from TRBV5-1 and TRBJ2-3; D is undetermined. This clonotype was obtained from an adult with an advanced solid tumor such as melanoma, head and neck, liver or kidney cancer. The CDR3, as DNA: TGCGCCAGCAGCTTGGTGATTGCAGATACGCAGTATTTT. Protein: CASSLVIADTQYF.